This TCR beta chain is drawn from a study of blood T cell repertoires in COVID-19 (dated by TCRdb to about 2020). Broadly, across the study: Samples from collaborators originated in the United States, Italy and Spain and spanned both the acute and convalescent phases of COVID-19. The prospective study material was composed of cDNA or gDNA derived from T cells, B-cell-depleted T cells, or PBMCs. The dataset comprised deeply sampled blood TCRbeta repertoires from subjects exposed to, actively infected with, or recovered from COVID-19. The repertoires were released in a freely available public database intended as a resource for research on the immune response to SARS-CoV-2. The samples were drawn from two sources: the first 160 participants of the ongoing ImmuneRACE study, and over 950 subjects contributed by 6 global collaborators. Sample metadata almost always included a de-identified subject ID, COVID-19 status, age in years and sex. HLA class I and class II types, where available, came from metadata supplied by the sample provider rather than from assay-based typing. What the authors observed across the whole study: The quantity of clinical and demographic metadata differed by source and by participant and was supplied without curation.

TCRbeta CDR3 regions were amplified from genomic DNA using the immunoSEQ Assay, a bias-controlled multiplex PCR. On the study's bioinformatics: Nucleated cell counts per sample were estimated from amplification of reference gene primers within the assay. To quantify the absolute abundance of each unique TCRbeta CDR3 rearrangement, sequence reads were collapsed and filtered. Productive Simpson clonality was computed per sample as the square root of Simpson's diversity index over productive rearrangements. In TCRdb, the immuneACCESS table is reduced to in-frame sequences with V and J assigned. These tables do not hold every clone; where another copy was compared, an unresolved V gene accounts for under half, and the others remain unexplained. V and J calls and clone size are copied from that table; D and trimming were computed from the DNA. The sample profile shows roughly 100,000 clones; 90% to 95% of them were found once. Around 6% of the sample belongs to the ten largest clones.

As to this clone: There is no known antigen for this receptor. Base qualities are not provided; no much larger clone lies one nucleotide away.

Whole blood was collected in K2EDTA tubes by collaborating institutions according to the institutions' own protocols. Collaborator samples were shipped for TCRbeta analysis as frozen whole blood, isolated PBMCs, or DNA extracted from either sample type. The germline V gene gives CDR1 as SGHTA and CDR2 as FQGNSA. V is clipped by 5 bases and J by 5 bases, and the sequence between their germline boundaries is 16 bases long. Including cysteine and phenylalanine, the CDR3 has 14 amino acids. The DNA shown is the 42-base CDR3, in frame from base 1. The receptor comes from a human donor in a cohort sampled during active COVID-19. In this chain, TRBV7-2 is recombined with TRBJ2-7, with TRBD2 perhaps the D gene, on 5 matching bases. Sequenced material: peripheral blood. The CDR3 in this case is CASSPRTKRDEQYF. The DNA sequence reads TGTGCCAGCAGCCCGCGGACGAAGAGGGACGAGCAGTACTTC.